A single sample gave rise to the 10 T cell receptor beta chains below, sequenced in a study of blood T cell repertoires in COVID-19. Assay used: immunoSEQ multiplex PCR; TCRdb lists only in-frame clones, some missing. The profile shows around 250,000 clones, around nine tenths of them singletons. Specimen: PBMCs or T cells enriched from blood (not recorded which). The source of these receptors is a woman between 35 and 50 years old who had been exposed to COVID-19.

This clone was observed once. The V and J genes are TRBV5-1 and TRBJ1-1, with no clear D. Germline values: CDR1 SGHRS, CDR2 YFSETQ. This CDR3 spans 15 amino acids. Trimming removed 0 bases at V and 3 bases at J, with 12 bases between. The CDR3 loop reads CASSLERAEYTEAFF. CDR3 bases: TGCGCCAGCAGCTTGGAGCGGGCGGAGTACACTGAAGCTTTCTTT.

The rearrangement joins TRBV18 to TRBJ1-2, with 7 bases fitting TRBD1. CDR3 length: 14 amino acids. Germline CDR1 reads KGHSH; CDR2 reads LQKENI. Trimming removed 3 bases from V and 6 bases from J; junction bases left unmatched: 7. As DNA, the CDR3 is TGTGCCAGCTCACCGCGGGACAGATTCGATGGCTACACCTTC. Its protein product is CASSPRDRFDGYTF. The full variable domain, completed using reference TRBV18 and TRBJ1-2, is NAGVMQNPRHLVRRRGQEARLRCSPMKGHSHVYWYRQLPEEGLKFMVYLQKENIIDESGMPKERFSAEFPKEGPSILRIQQVVRGDSAAYFCASSPRDRFDGYTFGSGTRLTVV.

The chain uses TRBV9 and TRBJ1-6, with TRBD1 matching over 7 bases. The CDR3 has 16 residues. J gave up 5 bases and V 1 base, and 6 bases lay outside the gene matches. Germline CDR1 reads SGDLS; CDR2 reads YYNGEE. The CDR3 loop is CASSVMGDRDNSPLHF. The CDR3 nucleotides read TGTGCCAGCAGCGTAATGGGGGACAGAGATAATTCACCCCTCCACTTT.

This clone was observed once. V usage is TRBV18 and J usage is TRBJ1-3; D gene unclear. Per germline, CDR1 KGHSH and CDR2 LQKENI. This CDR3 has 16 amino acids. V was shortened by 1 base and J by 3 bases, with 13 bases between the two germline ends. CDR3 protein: CASSPLAVSYGNTIYF. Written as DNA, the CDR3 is TGTGCCAGCTCACCACTGGCGGTGTCTTATGGAAACACCATATATTTT.

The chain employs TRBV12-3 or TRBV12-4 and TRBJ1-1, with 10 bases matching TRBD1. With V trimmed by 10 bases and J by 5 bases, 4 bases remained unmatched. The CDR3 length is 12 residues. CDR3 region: CATWTGGTEAFF. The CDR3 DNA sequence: TGTGCCACGTGGACAGGGGGGACTGAAGCTTTCTTT.

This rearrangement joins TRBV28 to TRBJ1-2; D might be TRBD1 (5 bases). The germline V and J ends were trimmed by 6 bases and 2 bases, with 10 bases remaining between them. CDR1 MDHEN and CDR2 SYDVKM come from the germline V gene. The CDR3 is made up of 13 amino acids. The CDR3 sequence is CASSRGDNYGYTF. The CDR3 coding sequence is TGTGCCAGCAGCCGGGGGGACAACTATGGCTACACCTTC.

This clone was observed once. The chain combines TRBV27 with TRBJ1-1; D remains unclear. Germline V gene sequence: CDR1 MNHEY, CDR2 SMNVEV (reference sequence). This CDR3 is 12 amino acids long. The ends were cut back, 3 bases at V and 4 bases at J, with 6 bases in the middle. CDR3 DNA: TGTGCCAGCAGTTTGTCAGGCACTGAAGCTTTCTTT. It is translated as CASSLSGTEAFF.

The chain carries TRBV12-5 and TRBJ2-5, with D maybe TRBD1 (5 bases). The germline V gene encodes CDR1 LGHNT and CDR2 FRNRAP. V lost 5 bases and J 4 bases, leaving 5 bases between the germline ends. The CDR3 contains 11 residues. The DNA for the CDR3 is TGTGCTAGTGGTCAGGGAGAGACCCAGTACTTC. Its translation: CASGQGETQYF.

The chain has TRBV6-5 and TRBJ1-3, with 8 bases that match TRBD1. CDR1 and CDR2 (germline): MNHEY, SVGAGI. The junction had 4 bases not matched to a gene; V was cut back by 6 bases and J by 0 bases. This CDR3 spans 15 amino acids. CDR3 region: CASRNRGGSGNTIYF. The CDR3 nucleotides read TGTGCCAGCAGGAACAGGGGGGGCTCTGGAAACACCATATATTTT.

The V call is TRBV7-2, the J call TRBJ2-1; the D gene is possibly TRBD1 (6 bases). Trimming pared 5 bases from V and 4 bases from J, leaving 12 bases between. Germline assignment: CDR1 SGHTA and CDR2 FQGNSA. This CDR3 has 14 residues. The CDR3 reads CASSLRTVYNEQFF. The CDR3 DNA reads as TGTGCCAGCAGCCTTAGGACAGTGTACAATGAGCAGTTCTTC.